The clone carrying this T cell receptor (beta chain) was observed a single time. Data came from immunoSEQ multiplex PCR; TCRdb stores just in-frame clones and leaves some out. This sample has over 450,000 clones, with approximately 80% found just once. The data derive from a study of shared T cell receptors in the human thymus. The germline gives CDR1 SGHRS, CDR2 YFSETQ. The CDR3 sequence is 15 residues long. The ends were cut back, 3 bases at V and 0 bases at J, with 12 bases in the middle. The same data also went into a second study, on human thymus T cells. That study reports: Thymus tissue was removed during corrective cardiac surgery.

The sequenced sample consisted of thymocytes. This TCR was recovered from a boy in the first two years of life with a congenital heart defect. The V call is TRBV5-1, the J call TRBJ1-1; D gene uncertain. DNA for the CDR3: TGCGCCAGCAGCTCACATGTATTGGTGAACACTGAAGCTTTCTTT. The encoded protein is CASSSHVLVNTEAFF.